This T cell receptor beta chain emerged from a study of blood T cell repertoires in COVID-19. Across the whole study: Acute and convalescent COVID-19 samples came from the United States, Italy and Spain.

V lost 3 bases to trimming and J lost 7 bases, with 15 bases between them. Germline loops: CDR1 SEHNR, CDR2 FQNEAQ (reference sequence). The CDR3 is 14 amino acids. The data were produced by immunoSEQ multiplex PCR, yet TCRdb's version contains in-frame clones alone and is incomplete. The sample carries some 100,000 clones, approximately 81% recorded once. This TCR derives from an older woman with active or convalescent COVID-19. The chain joins TRBV7-9 to TRBJ1-1; D remains ambiguous. What was sequenced was peripheral blood. The CDR3 loop is CASSFTSVPGEAFF. DNA for the CDR3: TGTGCCAGCAGCTTCACTAGCGTCCCCGGTGAAGCTTTCTTT.